What follows are 27 T cell receptor beta chains derived from one specimen sequenced in a study of T cell changes during pregnancy in multiple sclerosis. Data came from immunoSEQ multiplex PCR; TCRdb stores just in-frame clones and leaves some out. The sample lists 60,000 or so clones; 80% to 90% were seen once. Sequencing was performed on peripheral blood from another person, used as feeder cells. The receptors shown here come from a human donor whose cells served as feeder cells for cultures in a pregnancy study.

This clone has only one observation. The chain uses TRBV19 and TRBJ2-7, with D maybe TRBD2 (5 bases). The CDR3 is made up of 22 amino acids. V lost 10 bases and J 3 bases, leaving 43 bases between the germline ends. Germline CDR1 reads LNHDA; CDR2 reads SQIVND (reference sequence). The CDR3 protein is CAILGVSPFAQFTITLYYEQYF. CDR3 coding DNA: TGTGCCATCCTCGGGGTATCTCCCTTCGCCCAATTCACCATAACGTTATACTACGAGCAGTACTTC.

CDR3 DNA: TGTGCCAGCAGCTTAGAACTGGGGGGGAGCTCCTATAATTCACCCCTCCACTTT. Translating it yields CASSLELGGSSYNSPLHF. The chain couples TRBV11-2 to TRBJ1-6; maybe TRBD1 (5 bases). Germline CDR1 reads SGHAT; CDR2 reads FQNNGV. The CDR3 has 18 amino acids. The ends were cut back, 0 bases at V and 0 bases at J, with 12 bases in the middle.

V gene TRBV7-2 combines with J gene TRBJ1-1, with D hard to call. The V and J ends lost 1 base and 2 bases respectively, with 11 bases between them. Germline assignment: CDR1 SGHTA and CDR2 FQGNSA. This CDR3 contains 15 residues. For the CDR3, the DNA is TGTGCCAGCAGCTTAGGCGCCAGGTCTAACACTGAAGCTTTCTTT. Amino acids: CASSLGARSNTEAFF.

This clone was detected a few times. The chain's CDR3 is CASRRGQGRNYGYTF. The CDR3 region has the DNA TGTGCCAGCAGACGGGGACAGGGGCGTAACTATGGCTACACCTTC. V and J are TRBV28 and TRBJ1-2, with 10 bases lining up with TRBD1. Trimming at V came to 6 bases and at J to 1 base, leaving 5 bases not matched to a gene. The germline CDR1 and CDR2 sequences are MDHEN and SYDVKM. The CDR3 spans 15 residues.

The chain combines TRBV7-2 with TRBJ1-1; D is unresolved. The CDR3 is 15 amino acids. V was cut by 5 bases and J by 6 bases, with 19 bases left in between. Germline V lookup: CDR1 SGHTA, CDR2 FQGNSA. Here the CDR3 reads CASSQIAQRNSEAFF. DNA for the CDR3: TGTGCCAGCAGCCAGATAGCCCAAAGAAACTCTGAAGCTTTCTTT.

The chain employs TRBV5-1 and TRBJ1-2; D remains unclear. Trimming cost V 0 bases and J 3 bases, with 6 bases left between them. The V gene's germline CDR1 is SGHRS and CDR2 YFSETQ. CDR3 length equals 13 residues. CDR3 DNA sequence: TGCGCCAGCAGCTTGGTACCAGACTATGGCTACACCTTC. It yields the protein CASSLVPDYGYTF.

The rearrangement joins TRBV7-3 to TRBJ2-5; D might be TRBD2 (7 bases). This CDR3 has 13 amino acids. Germline CDR1 SGHTA, CDR2 FQGTGA. Trimming cost V 2 bases and J 5 bases, with 9 bases left between them. Here the CDR3 DNA reads TGTGCCAGCAGCTTAGCGGGGGCGGAGACCCAGTACTTC. Its translation is CASSLAGAETQYF.

The chain couples TRBV25-1 to TRBJ1-2, with a possible D match to TRBD1 (5 bases). This CDR3 is 13 amino acids long. From germline, CDR1 is MGHDK and CDR2 SYGVNS. V was clipped by 4 bases and J by 5 bases, with 11 bases between them. DNA of the CDR3: TGTGCCAGCAGTGCGCCGGCAGGGTATGGCTACACCTTC. It translates to CASSAPAGYGYTF.

The chain couples TRBV12-5 to TRBJ2-7, with D perhaps matching TRBD1 (5 bases). CDR3 length: 15 residues. From germline, CDR1 is LGHNT and CDR2 FRNRAP. Between the trimmed V and J ends, which lost 6 bases and 1 base, there was a span of 16 bases. CDR3: CASGTGHSASYEQYF. The CDR3 DNA reads as TGTGCTAGTGGAACCGGACATTCCGCTTCCTACGAGCAGTACTTC.

The chain is built from TRBV6-6 and TRBJ1-2, with 8 bases aligning to TRBD1. This CDR3 has 14 amino acids. Per germline, CDR1 MNHNY and CDR2 SVGAGI (reference sequence). Trimming at V came to 6 bases and at J to 2 bases, leaving 5 bases not matched to a gene. The chain's CDR3 is CASSPGQGNYGYTF. In DNA, the CDR3 is TGTGCCAGCAGCCCAGGACAGGGAAACTATGGCTACACCTTC.

The rearrangement joins TRBV5-5 to TRBJ2-5; D unresolved. Trimming left V 0 bases short and J 3 bases short, with 6 bases between. CDR1 and CDR2 from the germline V gene are SGHKS and YYEKEE (reference sequence). The CDR3 length is 13 residues. CDR3 amino acids: CASSLVVEETQYF. The CDR3 bases are TGTGCCAGCAGCTTGGTGGTCGAAGAGACCCAGTACTTC.

The chain links TRBV27 to TRBJ1-5; D call uncertain. The CDR3 spans 12 residues. Trimming took off 5 bases at V and 6 bases at J, with 8 bases between the two ends. In germline, CDR1 is MNHEY, CDR2 SMNVEV (reference sequence). This CDR3 is CASSNLGQPQHF. The CDR3 bases are TGTGCCAGCAGTAATCTTGGTCAGCCCCAGCATTTT.

This clone has more than one count but fewer than ten. The rearrangement joins TRBV5-1 to TRBJ1-2, with D hard to call. CDR1 and CDR2 from the germline V gene are SGHRS and YFSETQ. The CDR3 has 13 residues. Trimming left V 0 bases short and J 13 bases short, with 16 bases between. The CDR3 spells CASSLDPAGGSTF. The CDR3 coding sequence is TGCGCCAGCAGCTTGGACCCAGCGGGAGGATCCACCTTC.

The J gene is TRBJ2-2, the V gene TRBV4-2; 8 bases map to TRBD1. J gave up 2 bases and V 9 bases, and 5 bases lay outside the gene matches. Germline-derived CDR1 and CDR2 are LGHNA and YNFKEQ. CDR3 length equals 14 residues. CDR3 sequence reads: CASRDRGNTGELFF. The DNA for the CDR3 is TGTGCCAGTAGAGACAGGGGAAACACCGGGGAGCTGTTTTTT.

This chain connects TRBV2 to TRBJ2-7; D ambiguous. Trimming removed 6 bases at V and 2 bases at J, with 11 bases between. This CDR3 spans 13 amino acids. The germline V gene encodes CDR1 SNHLY and CDR2 FYNNEI. CDR3 coding DNA: TGTGCCAGCAGGGATGCGGAGCCCTACGAGCAGTACTTC. Its translation is CASRDAEPYEQYF.

V usage is TRBV2 and J usage is TRBJ1-5, with 8 bases identical to TRBD1. V lost 8 bases and J lost 5; bases outside the gene matches: 5. CDR1 is SNHLY, CDR2 FYNNEI, per germline. There are 13 residues in the CDR3. CDR3 in DNA: TGTGCCAGCGGGGGACAGGACCATCAGCCCCAGCATTTT. It translates to CASGGQDHQPQHF.

This chain links TRBV5-1 with TRBJ1-4, with TRBD1 identical over 8 bases. V dropped 2 bases and J dropped 1; count of bases not matched to a gene: 1. The CDR3 is 15 amino acids. Germline V gene data show CDR1 as SGHRS and CDR2 as YFSETQ. The CDR3 nucleotides read TGCGCCAGCAGCTTAGGACAGGGAACTAATGAAAAACTGTTTTTT. Residues: CASSLGQGTNEKLFF.

This clone showed up just once. The chain uses TRBV19 and TRBJ2-7, with a weak D call TRBD2 (6 bases). CDR3 size: 12 residues. V lost 5 bases, J lost 6 bases, and 11 bases lay in between. Germline CDR1 is LNHDA and CDR2 is SQIVND (reference sequence). CDR3 residues: CASSFRGTEQYF. The CDR3 nucleotides are TGTGCCAGTAGTTTCCGGGGGACCGAGCAGTACTTC.

The count of this clone is one. The chain joins TRBV10-3 to TRBJ1-1; D gene ambiguous. CDR3 size: 11 residues. V dropped 9 bases and J dropped 5 bases, with 10 bases sitting between them. Germline loops: CDR1 ENHRY, CDR2 SYGVKD. This chain's CDR3 is CAMGPGTEAFF. In DNA, the CDR3 is TGTGCCATGGGTCCTGGGACTGAAGCTTTCTTT.

The rearrangement links TRBV6-1 to TRBJ1-1; D not resolved. The CDR3 has 11 residues. V lost 8 bases to trimming and J lost 6 bases, with 10 bases between them. From germline, CDR1 is MNHNS and CDR2 SASEGT. CDR3 protein: CASPGFAEAFF. The CDR3 DNA is TGTGCCAGCCCGGGTTTTGCTGAAGCTTTCTTT.

The V and J genes are TRBV9 and TRBJ1-3, with D perhaps matching TRBD1 (5 bases). The V gene's germline CDR1 is SGDLS and CDR2 YYNGEE. Trimming shortened V by 4 bases and J by 4 bases, and 18 bases separated the two germline ends. This CDR3 is built from 16 residues. The CDR3 coding sequence is TGTGCCAGCAGCAAAATCGGGGGTAAGGCGGGAAACACCATATATTTT. This encodes CASSKIGGKAGNTIYF.

The chain carries TRBV2 and TRBJ1-5; maybe TRBD1 (5 bases). The V gene's germline CDR1 is SNHLY and CDR2 FYNNEI. V was cut by 4 bases and J by 7 bases, with 11 bases left in between. This CDR3 is 13 amino acids long. The CDR3 nucleotides are TGTGCCAGCAGTGGGGACCGCGGGCAGCCCCAGCATTTT. Amino acid sequence: CASSGDRGQPQHF.

DNA of the CDR3: TGCAGTGCTGCACGGCCCTACGAGCAGTACTTC. This codes for CSAARPYEQYF. The chain combines TRBV20-1 with TRBJ2-7; no clear D gene. From germline, CDR1 is DFQATT and CDR2 SNEGSKA (reference sequence). V was pared by 5 bases and J by 2 bases, with 7 bases between. This CDR3 contains 11 residues.

In this sample, this clone turned up a few times. The chain carries TRBV7-9 and TRBJ2-7; no firm D call. V lost 4 bases, J lost 3 bases, and 10 bases lay in between. The CDR3 runs 13 residues. CDR1 is SEHNR, CDR2 FQNEAQ, per germline (reference sequence). This CDR3 is CASSSTEIYEQYF. The DNA of the CDR3 is TGTGCCAGCAGCTCCACAGAGATCTACGAGCAGTACTTC.

This chain connects TRBV14 to TRBJ1-3, with D uncertain. CDR1 is SGHDN and CDR2 is FVKESK in the germline V gene. The CDR3 is made up of 13 amino acids. V lost 1 base, J lost 3 bases, and 4 bases lay in between. The CDR3 DNA is TGTGCCAGCAGCCAAGGGGATGGAAACACCATATATTTT. This gives the protein CASSQGDGNTIYF.

The chain is built from TRBV5-1 and TRBJ1-4; no clear D gene. The germline V gene encodes CDR1 SGHRS and CDR2 YFSETQ. The CDR3 contains 14 residues. Trimming left V 1 base short and J 0 bases short, with 4 bases between. CDR3 amino acids: CASSLTATNEKLFF. DNA for the CDR3: TGCGCCAGCAGCTTGACAGCAACTAATGAAAAACTGTTTTTT.

This clone has only one observation. The chain combines TRBV7-2 with TRBJ1-4, with no clear D. Germline V gene lookup returns CDR1 SGHTA and CDR2 FQGNSA. V shed 5 bases and J shed 0 bases, with 13 bases lying between them. The CDR3 totals 16 residues. The CDR3 region is CASSANSFATNEKLFF. CDR3 bases: TGTGCCAGCAGCGCGAATTCATTTGCAACTAATGAAAAACTGTTTTTT.